This T cell receptor (beta chain) is drawn from a study of cytomegalovirus exposure and HLA in healthy donors. Study observations and caveats: Earlier findings revealed that most TCR beta V segments proved productive either about 90% or about 30% of the time. TCR beta V- and J-gene trimming, according to a later analysis, was linked to a missense DCLRE1C variant.

CDR3 length: 14 residues. The trim removed 5 bases at V and 3 bases at J, leaving 5 bases unmatched. The germline V gene encodes CDR1 LNHDA and CDR2 SQIVND (reference sequence). The PCR was carried out with 60 Vbeta primers and 13 Jbeta primers. The protocol was immunoSEQ multiplex PCR, while the TCRdb copy is restricted to in-frame clones and leaves out a portion. The sample includes 200,000 to 250,000 clones, about 83% of them seen just once. This clone occurred once. Its cognate antigen is unknown. The sample comprised PBMCs. This clonotype originated in a human donor in good health. The J gene is TRBJ1-2, the V gene TRBV19, with TRBD1 identical over 8 bases. The CDR3 loop reads CASSVYRGDYGYTF. CDR3 DNA: TGTGCCAGTAGTGTCTACAGGGGGGACTATGGCTACACCTTC.